Detailed here is one TCR beta chain. TCRdb's copy holds only in-frame clones and misses some; the assay was immunoSEQ multiplex PCR. The table has under 130,000 clones, 91% seen once. The data were obtained in a study of T cell responses to AZD1222 COVID-19 vaccine. The CDR3 runs to 17 residues. Germline-derived CDR1 and CDR2 are MNHEY and SMNVEV (reference sequence). With V trimmed by 7 bases and J by 1 base, 13 bases remained unmatched. The sequenced sample was peripheral blood, obtained on day 0 of AZD1222 vaccination. The TCR sequence derives from an adult in good health. This chain joins TRBV27 and TRBJ1-1, with TRBD1 identical over 9 bases. DNA for the CDR3: TGTGCCAGCATTCAGACCGGGACAGGGCCCAAGAACACTGAAGCTTTCTTT. Translated, it gives CASIQTGTGPKNTEAFF.